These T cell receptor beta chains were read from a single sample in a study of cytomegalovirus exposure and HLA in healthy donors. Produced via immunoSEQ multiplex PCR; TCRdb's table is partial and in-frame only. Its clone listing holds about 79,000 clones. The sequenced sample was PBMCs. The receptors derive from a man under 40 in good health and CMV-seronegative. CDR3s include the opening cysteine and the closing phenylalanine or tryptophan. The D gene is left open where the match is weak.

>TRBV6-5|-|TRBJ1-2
CASSLRENYGYTF
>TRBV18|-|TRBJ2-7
CASSLNSGTPHEQYF
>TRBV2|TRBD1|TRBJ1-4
CASSVQGAGDEKLFF
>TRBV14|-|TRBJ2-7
CASSQVGGGPSEQYF
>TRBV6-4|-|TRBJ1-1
CASRPHIYMTEAFF
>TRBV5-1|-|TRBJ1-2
CASSLTPIYGYTF
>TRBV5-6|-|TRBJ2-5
CASSPLDSLQETQYF
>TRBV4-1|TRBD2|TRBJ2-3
CASSPGVAGEVAQYF
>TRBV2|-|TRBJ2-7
CASSALVSGGSYEQYF
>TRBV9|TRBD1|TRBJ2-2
CASMRQGATGELFF
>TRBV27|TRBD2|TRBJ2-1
CASTISGIYNEQFF
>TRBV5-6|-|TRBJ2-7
CASSLDRAGEQYF
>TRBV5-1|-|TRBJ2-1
CASSRTGFQDEQFF
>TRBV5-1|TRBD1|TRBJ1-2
CASSPGQGRIYGYTF
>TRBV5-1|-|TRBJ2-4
CASSLAGGTKNIQYF
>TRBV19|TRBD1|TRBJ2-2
CASSGTVNTGELFF
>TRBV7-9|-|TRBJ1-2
CASSLQGYGYGYTF
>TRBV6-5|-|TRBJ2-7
CASSYFRHSYEQYF
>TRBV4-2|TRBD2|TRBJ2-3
CASSQTSGGFTDTQYF
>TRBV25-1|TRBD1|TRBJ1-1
CASSELNPGQGEAFF
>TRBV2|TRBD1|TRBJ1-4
CASKADTGGKEKLFF
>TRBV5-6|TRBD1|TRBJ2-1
CASSLWIRDSSFF
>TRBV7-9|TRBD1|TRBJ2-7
CASSWDRAYEQYF
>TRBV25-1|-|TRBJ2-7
CASSEDGFGDFGTYEQYF
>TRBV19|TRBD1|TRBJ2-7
CASSNERQGGRHEQYF
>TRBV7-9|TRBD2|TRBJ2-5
CASSPQPRTSGEPGWTQYF
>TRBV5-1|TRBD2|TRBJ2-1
CASSFGLAGLYNEQFF
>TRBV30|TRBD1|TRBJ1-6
CAWTSDRARNSPLHF
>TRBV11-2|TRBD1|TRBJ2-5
CASSHIGTGKETQYF
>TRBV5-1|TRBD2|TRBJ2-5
CASSSRTSGGAPETQYF
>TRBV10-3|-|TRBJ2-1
CAISEASAYNEQFF
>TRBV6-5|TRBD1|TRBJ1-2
CASSYSTGAYGYTF
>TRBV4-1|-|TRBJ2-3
CASSQRDSTDTQYF
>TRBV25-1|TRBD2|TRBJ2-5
CASSERDYRETQYF
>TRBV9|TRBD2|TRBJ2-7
CASSVQAGVGEQYF